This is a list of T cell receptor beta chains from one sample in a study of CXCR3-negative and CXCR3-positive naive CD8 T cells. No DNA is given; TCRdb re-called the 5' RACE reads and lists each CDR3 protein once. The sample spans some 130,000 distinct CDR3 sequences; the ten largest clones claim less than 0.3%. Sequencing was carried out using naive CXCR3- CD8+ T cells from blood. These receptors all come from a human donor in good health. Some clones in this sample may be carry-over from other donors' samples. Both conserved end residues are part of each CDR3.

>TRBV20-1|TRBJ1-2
CSARTWTGHYGYTF
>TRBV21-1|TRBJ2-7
CVSSRDSPRSSSYQSPYF
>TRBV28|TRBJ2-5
CASSLVRPRGQETQYF
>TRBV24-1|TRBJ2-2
CATSDLPGELFF
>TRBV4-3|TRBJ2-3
CASSQLDTQYF
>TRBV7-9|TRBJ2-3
CASSRGQFSTDTQYF
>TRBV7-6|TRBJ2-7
CASSPRGLLYEQYF
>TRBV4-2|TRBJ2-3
CASSQDLGGGLSGQYF
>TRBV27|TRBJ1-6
CASSPRTESSYNSPLHF
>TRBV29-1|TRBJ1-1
CSVEGPGNTEAFF
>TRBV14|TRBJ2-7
CASSQEGTAYEQYF
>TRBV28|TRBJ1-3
CASSSVSVFPLSGNTIYF
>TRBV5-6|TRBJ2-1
CASSLAGVASGALSYNEQFF
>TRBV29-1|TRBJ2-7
CSVEDRSGSYEQYF
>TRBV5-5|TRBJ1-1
CASILRDTEAFF
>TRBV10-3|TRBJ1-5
CAVGEGPELNQPQHF
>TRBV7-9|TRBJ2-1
CASSSPLAGSPNEQFF
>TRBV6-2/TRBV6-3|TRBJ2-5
CASSSWTDQETQYF
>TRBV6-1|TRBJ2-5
CASSEAFPGRQTQYF
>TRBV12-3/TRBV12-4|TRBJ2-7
CASSFNTGASEQYF
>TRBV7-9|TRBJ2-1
CASTGSSYNEQFF
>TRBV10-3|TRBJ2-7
CAISESLSGYEQYF
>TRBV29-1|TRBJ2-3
CSVGSGGSDTQYF
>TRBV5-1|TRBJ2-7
CATSAGTGVVSYEQYF
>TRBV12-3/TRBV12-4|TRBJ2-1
CASSWGGTTDEQFF
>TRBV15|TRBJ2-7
CATSRDRGTYEQYF
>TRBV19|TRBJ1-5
CASSIDSGRGVLNSNQPQHF
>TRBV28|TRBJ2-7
CASSFSGSYEQYF
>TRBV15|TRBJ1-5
CATSRPPDRGLNQPQHF
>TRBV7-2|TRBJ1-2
CASSLFEGDHYGYTF
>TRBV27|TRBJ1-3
CASSPLQSNSGNTIYF
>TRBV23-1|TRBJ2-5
CASSQSSTVEETKYF
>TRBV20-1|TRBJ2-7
CSARAGGAYEQYF
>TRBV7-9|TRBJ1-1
CASSHPNRPEAFF
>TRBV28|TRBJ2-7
CASSLGTNPLDKFGSYEQYF
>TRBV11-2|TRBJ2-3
CASSRTSRGTDTQYF
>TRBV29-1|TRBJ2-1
CSVEDPGTGKIYYNEQFF
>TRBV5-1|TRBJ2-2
CASSLVEGVNPGELFF
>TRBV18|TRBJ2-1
CASSPPRTRNNEQFF
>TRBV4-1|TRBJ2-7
CASSQGTSGIPYEQYF
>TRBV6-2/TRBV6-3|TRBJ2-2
CASTLRTGTGELFF
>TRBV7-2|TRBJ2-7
CASSLASGASYEQYF
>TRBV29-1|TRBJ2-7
CSASTGSYEQYF
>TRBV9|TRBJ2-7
CASSPTGTREQYF
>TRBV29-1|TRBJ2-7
CSAEGTFNPHEQYF
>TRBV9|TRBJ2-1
CASSSPQGYEQFF
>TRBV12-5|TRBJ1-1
CASGTGTLQNTEAFF
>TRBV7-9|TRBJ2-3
CASSLYLAASTDTQYF
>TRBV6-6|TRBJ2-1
CASSYGLEEQFF
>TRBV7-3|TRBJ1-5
CASSHPQTDARNQPQHF
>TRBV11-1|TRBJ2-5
CASSQAVAGETQYF
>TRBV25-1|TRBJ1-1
CASSERPGTEAFF
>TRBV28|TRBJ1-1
CASSSRTGGVTEAFF
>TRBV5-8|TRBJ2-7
CASSRTSWYEQYF
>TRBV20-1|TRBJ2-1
CSAGGLAGDHEQFF
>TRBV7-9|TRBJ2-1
CASSLGSLNEQFF
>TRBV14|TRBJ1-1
CASSQGIMNTEAFF
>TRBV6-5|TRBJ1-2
CASSLGQGLHINYGYTF
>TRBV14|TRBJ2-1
CASSHGSGGANEQFF